The source of this T cell receptor (beta chain) is a study of T cell repertoires in cytomegalovirus infection. Overall study: Shared public TCR beta signatures pointed to both CMV infection and a matching HLA type. Broader study findings: Frequencies of public TCR beta families were cumulated, and this identified carriers of CMV plus the relevant HLA.

One entry per CDR3 protein results from TCRdb running MiXCR on the reads. This table holds 340,000 or so distinct CDR3 sequences, around a quarter found once. Notes on this clonotype: Its matching antigen is unknown.

The ends were cut back, 5 bases at V and 5 bases at J, with 10 bases in the middle. CDR1 MNHEY and CDR2 SMNVEV come from the germline V gene (reference sequence). CDR3 length: 13 amino acids. The origin of this receptor is a human donor in good health (CMV status not recorded). Some clones in this sample may be carry-over from other donors' samples. The material sequenced was cultured PBMCs, taken from culture after CMV antigen stimulation. The chain carries TRBV27 and TRBJ2-1; tentative D call: TRBD2 (5 bases). The CDR3 reads CASSGEPHNEQFF. In DNA, the CDR3 is TGTGCCAGCAGTGGGGAGCCTCACAATGAGCAGTTCTTC.